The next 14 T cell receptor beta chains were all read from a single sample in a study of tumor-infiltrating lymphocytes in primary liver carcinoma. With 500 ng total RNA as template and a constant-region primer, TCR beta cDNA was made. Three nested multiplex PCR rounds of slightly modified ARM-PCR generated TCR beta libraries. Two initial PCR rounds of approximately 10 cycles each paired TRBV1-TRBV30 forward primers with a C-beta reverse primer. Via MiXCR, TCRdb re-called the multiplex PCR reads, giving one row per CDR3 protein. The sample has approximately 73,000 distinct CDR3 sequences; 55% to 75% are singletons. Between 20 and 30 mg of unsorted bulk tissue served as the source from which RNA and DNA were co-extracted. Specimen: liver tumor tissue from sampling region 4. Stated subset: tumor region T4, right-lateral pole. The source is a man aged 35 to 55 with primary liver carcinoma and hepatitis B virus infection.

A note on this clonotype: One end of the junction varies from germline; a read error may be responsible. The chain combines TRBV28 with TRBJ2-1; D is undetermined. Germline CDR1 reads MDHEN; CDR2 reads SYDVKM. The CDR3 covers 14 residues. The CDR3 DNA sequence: TGTGTCAGCAGCTTGAGTCTTTCCTACAATGAGCATTTCTTC. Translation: CVSSLSLSYNEHFF.

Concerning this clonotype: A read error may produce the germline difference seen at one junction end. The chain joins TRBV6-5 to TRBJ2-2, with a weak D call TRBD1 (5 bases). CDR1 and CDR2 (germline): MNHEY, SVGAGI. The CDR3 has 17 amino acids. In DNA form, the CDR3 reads TGTGCCATCAGTTCCCGTCCCCCAGGGATAAACACCGGGGAGCTGTTTTTT. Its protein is CAISSRPPGINTGELFF.

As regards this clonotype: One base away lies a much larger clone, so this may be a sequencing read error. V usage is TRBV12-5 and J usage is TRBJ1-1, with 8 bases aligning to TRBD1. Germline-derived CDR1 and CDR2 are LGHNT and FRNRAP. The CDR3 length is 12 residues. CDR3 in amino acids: CASGIGQGEALF. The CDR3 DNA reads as TGTGCTAGTGGTATAGGACAGGGCGAGGCTCTCTTT.

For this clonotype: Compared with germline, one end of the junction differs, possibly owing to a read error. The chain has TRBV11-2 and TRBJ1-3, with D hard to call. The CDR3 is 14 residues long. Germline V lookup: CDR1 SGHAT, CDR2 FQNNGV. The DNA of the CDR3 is TGTGTCAGCAGCCCCTCGACAAGAGGAGACACCATATATTTT. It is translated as CVSSPSTRGDTIYF.

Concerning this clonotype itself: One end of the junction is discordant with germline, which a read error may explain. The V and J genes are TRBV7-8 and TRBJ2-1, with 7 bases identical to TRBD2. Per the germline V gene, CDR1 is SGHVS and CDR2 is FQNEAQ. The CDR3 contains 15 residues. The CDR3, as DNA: TGTGCCAGCAGGCCTAGCGGTTCCTCTCTCGGGGAGCCGTTCTTC. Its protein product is CASRPSGSSLGEPFF.

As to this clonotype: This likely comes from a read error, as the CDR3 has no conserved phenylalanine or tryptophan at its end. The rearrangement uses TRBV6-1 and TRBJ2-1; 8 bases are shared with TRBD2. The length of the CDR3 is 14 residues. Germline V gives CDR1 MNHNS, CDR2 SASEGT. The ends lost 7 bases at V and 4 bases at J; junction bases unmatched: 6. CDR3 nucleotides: TGTGCCAGCAATCCCACTAGCGGATACAATGAGCAGTTCATC. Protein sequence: CASNPTSGYNEQFI.

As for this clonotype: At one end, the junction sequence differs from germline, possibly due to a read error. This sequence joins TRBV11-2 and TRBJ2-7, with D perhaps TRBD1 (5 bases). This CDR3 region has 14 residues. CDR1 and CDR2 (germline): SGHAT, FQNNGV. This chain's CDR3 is CASSLTDSAYEQYF. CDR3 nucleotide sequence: TGTGCCAGCAGCTTAACTGACAGTGCTTACGAGCAGTACTTT.

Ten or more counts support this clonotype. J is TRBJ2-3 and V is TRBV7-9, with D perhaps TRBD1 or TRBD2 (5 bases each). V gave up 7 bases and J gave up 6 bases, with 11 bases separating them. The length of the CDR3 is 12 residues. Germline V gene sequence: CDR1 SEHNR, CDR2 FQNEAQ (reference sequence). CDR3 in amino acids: CASTPGADTQYF. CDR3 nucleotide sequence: TGTGCCAGCACCCCCGGGGCGGATACGCAGTATTTT.

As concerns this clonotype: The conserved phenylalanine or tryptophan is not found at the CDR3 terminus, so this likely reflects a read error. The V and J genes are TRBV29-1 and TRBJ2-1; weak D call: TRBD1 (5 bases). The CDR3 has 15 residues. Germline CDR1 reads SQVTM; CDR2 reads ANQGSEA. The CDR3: CSVGPPCSSYDEQFS. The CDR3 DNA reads TGCAGCGTGGGGCCTCCTTGCAGCTCCTACGATGAGCAGTTCTCC.

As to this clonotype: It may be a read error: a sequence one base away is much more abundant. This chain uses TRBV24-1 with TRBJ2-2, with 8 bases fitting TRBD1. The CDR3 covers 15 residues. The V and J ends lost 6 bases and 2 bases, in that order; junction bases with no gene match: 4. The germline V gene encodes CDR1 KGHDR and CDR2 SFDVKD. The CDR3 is CATSTAGGNTGELFF. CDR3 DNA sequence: TGTGCCACCAGTACAGCAGGGGGCAACACCGGGGAGCTGTTTTTT.

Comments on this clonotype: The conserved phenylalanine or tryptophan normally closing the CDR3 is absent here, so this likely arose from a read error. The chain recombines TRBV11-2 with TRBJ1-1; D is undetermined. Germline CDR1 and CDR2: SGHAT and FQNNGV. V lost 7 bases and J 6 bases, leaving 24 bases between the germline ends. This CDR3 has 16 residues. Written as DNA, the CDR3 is TGTGCCAGCATCTTCGATATGGGCGGAAGAGTCGCTGAAGCTTTCATT. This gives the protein CASIFDMGGRVAEAFI.

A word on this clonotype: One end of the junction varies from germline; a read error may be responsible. In DNA, the CDR3 is TGCAGCGTGATGACAGGGGCCTCTAATGAACAGTTCTTC. Its protein is CSVMTGASNEQFF. The V and J genes are TRBV29-1 and TRBJ2-1; TRBD1 aligns across 8 bases. The CDR3 is 13 residues long. The germline V gene has CDR1 SQVTM and CDR2 ANQGSEA.

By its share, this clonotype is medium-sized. The CDR3 reads CASPKEAPYEQYF. The CDR3, as DNA: TGTGCCAGCCCCAAAGAGGCGCCCTACGAGCAGTACTTC. V gene TRBV11-2 combines with J gene TRBJ2-7; the D is unclear. The CDR3 spans 13 residues. Germline values: CDR1 SGHAT, CDR2 FQNNGV. Trimming shortened V by 8 bases and J by 2 bases, and 13 bases separated the two germline ends.

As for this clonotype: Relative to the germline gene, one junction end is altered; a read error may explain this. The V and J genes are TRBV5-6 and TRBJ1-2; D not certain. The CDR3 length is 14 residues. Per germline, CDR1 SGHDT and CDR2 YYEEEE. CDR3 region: CASSLARIALGCTF. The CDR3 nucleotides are TGTGCCAGCAGCTTGGCGCGAATTGCCCTTGGCTGCACCTTC.